The 19 T cell receptor beta chains presented below share a single source sample, sequenced in a study of blood T cell repertoires in COVID-19 (dated by TCRdb to about 2020). The library was made by the immunoSEQ multiplex PCR assay. As stored in TCRdb, this immuneACCESS dataset retains in-frame rearrangements with V and J assigned. A fraction of the clones does not appear; measured against another copy, unresolved V genes explain less than half of the discrepancy, and the remainder lacks a known reason. The sample table holds some 160,000 clones, of which roughly 90% were seen once. Less than 8.5% of the sample lies in the top ten. Sequencing input: PBMCs or T cells enriched from blood (not recorded which). The receptors shown here come from a woman aged 50 to 60 who had recovered from COVID-19.

The rearrangement uses TRBV11-2 and TRBJ2-1; D gene uncertain. Germline V gene lookup returns CDR1 SGHAT and CDR2 FQNNGV. This CDR3 comprises 12 residues. Deletions cut 1 base from V and 7 bases from J, with 5 bases between. The CDR3, as DNA: TGTGCCAGCAGCTTAGCCAGAAATGAGCAGTTCTTC. As protein: CASSLARNEQFF.

CDR3 protein: CASSVGTSGVETQYF. The DNA of the CDR3 is TGTGCCAGCAGCGTGGGGACTAGCGGGGTGGAGACCCAGTACTTC. The chain uses TRBV9 and TRBJ2-5; 13 bases agree with TRBD2. CDR3 length: 15 residues. Germline loops: CDR1 SGDLS, CDR2 YYNGEE. V dropped 2 bases and J dropped 5; count of bases not matched to a gene: 3.

The gene calls are TRBV5-4 and TRBJ2-1; no clear D. Germline V lookup: CDR1 SGHNT, CDR2 YYREEE (reference sequence). This CDR3 spans 13 amino acids. Between the trimmed V and J ends, which lost 4 bases and 0 bases, there was a span of 5 bases. CDR3 region: CASSPSSYNEQFF. Here the CDR3 DNA reads TGTGCCAGCAGCCCCAGCTCCTACAATGAGCAGTTCTTC.

This clone has just one count. This rearrangement joins TRBV6-5 to TRBJ2-7; maybe TRBD2 (5 bases). Germline CDR1 MNHEY, CDR2 SVGAGI. V was shortened by 2 bases and J by 7 bases, with 21 bases between the two germline ends. CDR3 length: 16 residues. Here the CDR3 reads CASSYRDHRGNWEQYF. The CDR3 nucleotides read TGTGCCAGCAGTTACCGGGATCACAGAGGCAACTGGGAGCAGTACTTC.

This clone showed up just once. V is TRBV5-4 and J is TRBJ2-5; 9 bases match TRBD1. The germline V gene has CDR1 SGHNT and CDR2 YYREEE (reference sequence). The V segment lost 6 bases and the J segment 5 bases; nucleotides outside the gene matches: 14. CDR3 length: 16 residues. CDR3 sequence: CASTPRGTGSWETQYF. The CDR3 DNA reads TGTGCCAGCACCCCGAGAGGGACAGGGTCGTGGGAGACCCAGTACTTC.

Points on this clone: An end of the junction differs from the germline gene, which may be a read error. This rearrangement joins TRBV7-7 to TRBJ2-5, with TRBD1 identical over 11 bases. Germline lookup yields CDR1 SSHAT and CDR2 FNYEAQ (reference sequence). The CDR3 covers 15 residues. This chain's CDR3 is CASSSGQGATETQYF. CDR3 in DNA: TGTGCTAGCAGCTCTGGACAGGGGGCCACCGAGACCCAGTACTTC.

Only a few counts were recorded for this clone. The gene calls are TRBV6-2 or TRBV6-3 and TRBJ1-1; D is unresolved. The V gene's germline CDR1 is MNHEY and CDR2 SVGEGT. V gave up 2 bases and J gave up 1 base, with 5 bases separating them. The CDR3 is made up of 13 amino acids. In nucleotides, the CDR3 is TGTGCCAGCAGTTACGCGGGGAACACTGAAGCTTTCTTT. Its protein is CASSYAGNTEAFF.

The chain combines TRBV13 with TRBJ1-1; 7 bases fit TRBD1. The length of the CDR3 is 13 residues. With 5 bases clipped from V and 3 bases from J, the junction kept 3 bases outside the gene matches. CDR1 PRHDT and CDR2 FYEKMQ come from the germline V gene (reference sequence). The CDR3 coding sequence is TGTGCCAGCAGCCGCGGGACAGACACTGAAGCTTTCTTT. Amino acids: CASSRGTDTEAFF. Based on the CDR3 plus reference TRBV13 and TRBJ1-1, the full variable domain is AAGVIQSPRHLIKEKRETATLKCYPIPRHDTVYWYQQGPGQDPQFLISFYEKMQSDKGSIPDRFSAQQFSDYHSELNMSSLELGDSALYFCASSRGTDTEAFFGQGTRLTVV.

The genes are TRBV9 and TRBJ2-2, with 8 bases identical to TRBD1. The germline CDR1 and CDR2 sequences are SGDLS and YYNGEE. Germline trimming cut 6 bases from V and 4 bases from J; bases unmatched to any gene: 11. The CDR3 loop spans 16 amino acids. The DNA for the CDR3 is TGTGCCAGCACCCACCCCAGACAGGGGTTCACCGGGGAGCTGTTTTTT. Translating gives CASTHPRQGFTGELFF.

This clone has a handful of counts. This sequence joins TRBV13 and TRBJ2-3, with D tentatively TRBD1 (5 bases). V was trimmed by 5 bases and J by 0 bases, leaving 12 bases between them. The CDR3 contains 15 residues. Germline CDR1 is PRHDT and CDR2 is FYEKMQ (reference sequence). CDR3: CASSVRVISTDTQYF. Here the CDR3 DNA reads TGTGCCAGCAGCGTCAGGGTCATAAGCACAGATACGCAGTATTTT.

This rearrangement joins TRBV7-9 to TRBJ2-1; D is possibly TRBD2 (7 bases). With 5 bases removed from V and 5 bases from J, the gap between germline ends came to 13 bases. Germline CDR1 SEHNR, CDR2 FQNEAQ (reference sequence). The CDR3 contains 14 residues. DNA of the CDR3: TGTGCCAGCAGCCCTTGGGAGGGGGACAATGAGCAGTTCTTC. It is translated as CASSPWEGDNEQFF.

The V gene is TRBV9, the J gene TRBJ2-3; 10 nucleotides agree with TRBD2. The CDR3 is 18 residues long. CDR1 is SGDLS and CDR2 is YYNGEE in the germline V gene. The V and J ends lost 4 bases and 0 bases, in that order; junction bases with no gene match: 11. Here the CDR3 DNA reads TGTGCCAGCAGCCAAATTAGCGGGGGGCTCCCTAGCACAGATACGCAGTATTTT. This encodes CASSQISGGLPSTDTQYF.

The chain combines TRBV5-1 with TRBJ2-7, with 10 bases that match TRBD1. Germline V CDR1 and CDR2: SGHRS, YFSETQ. Unmatched junction bases numbered 7, after V lost 3 bases and J lost 7 bases. The CDR3 spans 14 residues. The CDR3, as DNA: TGCGCCAGCAGCTCCGGGACAGGGGTTGGGGAGCAGTACTTC. As protein: CASSSGTGVGEQYF.

The CDR3 nucleotides read TGTGCCAGCAGCCCCACAAGACAGGGGAATGAGCAGTTCTTC. It encodes CASSPTRQGNEQFF. The chain joins TRBV21-1 to TRBJ2-1; the table's D gene call, TRBD1, was not cross checked with the DNA. TRBV21-1 counts as a pseudogene. The CDR3 sequence is 14 residues long.

Only a few counts were recorded for this clone. CDR3 region: CASSYSTFTEAFF. In DNA, the CDR3 is TGTGCCAGCAGTTACTCGACATTCACTGAAGCTTTCTTT. The chain joins TRBV6-5 to TRBJ1-1; no reliable D call. The CDR3 is 13 amino acids. Germline assignment: CDR1 MNHEY and CDR2 SVGAGI. The V end was cut by 0 bases, the J end by 4 bases, with 6 bases between.

The CDR3 bases are TGTGCCAGCTCCGGCGAAGAGGGAACTTCCTACAATGAGCAGTTCTTC. Amino acid sequence: CASSGEEGTSYNEQFF. The gene calls are TRBV18 and TRBJ2-1, with a weak D call TRBD2 (5 bases). V lost 6 bases and J 1 base, leaving 16 bases between the germline ends. This CDR3 is built from 16 residues. Germline V gene lookup returns CDR1 KGHSH and CDR2 LQKENI.

The V gene is TRBV19, the J gene TRBJ2-5, with 9 nucleotides matching TRBD1. V was clipped by 7 bases and J by 5 bases; unmatched bases: 2. The CDR3 loop spans 12 amino acids. Germline V gene sequence: CDR1 LNHDA, CDR2 SQIVND (reference sequence). The CDR3 bases are TGTGCCAGTAACGACAGGGGGGAGACCCAGTACTTC. Protein product: CASNDRGETQYF.

The chain recombines TRBV4-3 with TRBJ2-5, with TRBD2 matching over 9 bases. The CDR3 has 15 residues. V lost 3 bases to trimming and J lost 1 base; unmatched junction nucleotides: 3. The V gene's germline CDR1 is LGHNA and CDR2 YSLEER. CDR3: CASSHGGGVQETQYF. CDR3 DNA sequence: TGCGCCAGCAGCCATGGCGGGGGGGTCCAAGAGACCCAGTACTTC.

V is TRBV29-1 and J is TRBJ2-7; TRBD1 aligns across 11 bases. The length of the CDR3 is 13 residues. Germline CDR1 reads SQVTM; CDR2 reads ANQGSEA. The ends lost 7 bases at V and 6 bases at J; junction bases unmatched: 8. The CDR3 DNA follows: TGCAGCGCTGGTACCGGGACAGGGGGCGAGCAGTACTTC. This gives the protein CSAGTGTGGEQYF.